A selection of T cell receptor beta chains follows, all from one sample in a study of blood T cell repertoires in COVID-19. The repertoire was sequenced with immunoSEQ multiplex PCR; TCRdb's copy has only in-frame clones and lacks some. This repertoire shows under 15,000 clones, 92% found once; its top ten account for about 28%. Source material: peripheral blood. These receptors came from a woman in her 70s with active COVID-19. Each CDR3 is given with its conserved first and last residue. The D gene is left open where the match is weak.

d_call j_call cdr3_length v_call cdr3_aa cdr3_nt
TRBD2 TRBJ2-7 16 TRBV18 CASSRTGTSGGYEQYF TGTGCCAGCTCCCGAACCGGGACTAGCGGGGGCTACGAGCAGTACTTC
TRBD2 TRBJ2-5 16 TRBV4-2 CASSQLGLAGGWTQYF TGTGCCAGCAGCCAACTGGGACTAGCGGGAGGATGGACCCAGTACTTC
- TRBJ2-1 15 TRBV27 CASSSLNGSYNEQFF TGTGCCAGCAGTTCCCTCAACGGCTCCTACAATGAGCAGTTCTTC
TRBD1 TRBJ1-5 15 TRBV15 CATSREDRLYQPQHF TGTGCCACCAGCAGGGAGGACAGGTTGTATCAGCCCCAGCATTTT
TRBD2 TRBJ2-5 15 TRBV7-2 CASSQSGRAGETQYF TGTGCCAGCAGCCAAAGCGGGAGGGCCGGGGAGACCCAGTACTTC
- TRBJ2-7 13 TRBV12-3/TRBV12-4 CASSSGSSYEQYF TGTGCCAGCAGTTCGGGGTCCTCCTACGAGCAGTACTTC
TRBD1 TRBJ2-5 15 TRBV7-7 CASSSRQGRQETQYF TGTGCCAGCAGCTCCCGACAGGGGCGCCAGGAGACCCAGTACTTC
- TRBJ2-7 13 TRBV3-1/TRBV3-2 CASSQTGAYEQYF TGTGCCAGCAGCCAAACGGGGGCCTACGAGCAGTACTTC
TRBD1 TRBJ2-1 15 TRBV2 CASNTDRGFFYEQFF TGTGCCAGCAATACGGACAGGGGTTTCTTCTATGAGCAGTTCTTC
- TRBJ2-5 16 TRBV2 CASMLRESIIQETQYF TGTGCCAGCATGTTGAGGGAGTCGATAATTCAAGAGACCCAGTACTTC
- TRBJ1-6 14 TRBV28 CASSSPGDNSPLHF TGTGCCAGCAGTTCGCCAGGCGATAATTCACCCCTCCACTTT
- TRBJ1-1 13 TRBV7-2 CASSLGGTTEAFF TGTGCCAGCAGCTTGGGGGGAACCACTGAAGCTTTCTTT
TRBD2 TRBJ2-7 16 TRBV28 CASSITSSGKTYEQYF TGTGCCAGCAGCATCACCTCTAGCGGGAAGACCTACGAGCAGTACTTC
- TRBJ1-1 13 TRBV10-3 CAISLTGDTEAFF TGTGCCATCAGTCTTACAGGTGACACTGAAGCTTTCTTT
TRBD2 TRBJ2-5 16 TRBV5-8 CASSGGEREWEETQYF TGTGCCAGCAGCGGTGGGGAGCGGGAGTGGGAAGAGACCCAGTACTTC